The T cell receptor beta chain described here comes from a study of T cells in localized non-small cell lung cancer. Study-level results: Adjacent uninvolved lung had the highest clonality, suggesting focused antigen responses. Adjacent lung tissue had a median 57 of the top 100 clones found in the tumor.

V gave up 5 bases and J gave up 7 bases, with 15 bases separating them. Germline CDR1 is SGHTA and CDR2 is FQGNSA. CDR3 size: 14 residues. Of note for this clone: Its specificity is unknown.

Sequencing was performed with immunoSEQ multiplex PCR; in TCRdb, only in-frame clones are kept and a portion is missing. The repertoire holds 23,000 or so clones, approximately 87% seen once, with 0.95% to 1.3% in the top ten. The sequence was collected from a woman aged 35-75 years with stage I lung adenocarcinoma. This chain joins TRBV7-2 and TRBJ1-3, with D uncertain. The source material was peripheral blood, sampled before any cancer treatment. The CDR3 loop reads CASSRAGFLNTIYF. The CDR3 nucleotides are TGTGCCAGCAGCCGTGCGGGGTTTTTGAACACCATATATTTT.